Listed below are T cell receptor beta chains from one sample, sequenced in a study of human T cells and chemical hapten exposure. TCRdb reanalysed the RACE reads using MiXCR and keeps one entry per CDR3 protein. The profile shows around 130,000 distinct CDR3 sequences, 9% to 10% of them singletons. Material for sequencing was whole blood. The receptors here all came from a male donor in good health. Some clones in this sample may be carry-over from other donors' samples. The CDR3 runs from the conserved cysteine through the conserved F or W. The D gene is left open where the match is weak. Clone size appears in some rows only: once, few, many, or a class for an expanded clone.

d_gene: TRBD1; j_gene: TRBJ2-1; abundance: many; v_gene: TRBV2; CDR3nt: TGTGCCAGCAGTAGGGGACAGGGGCCACACAATGAGCAGTTCTTC; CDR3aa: CASSRGQGPHNEQFF
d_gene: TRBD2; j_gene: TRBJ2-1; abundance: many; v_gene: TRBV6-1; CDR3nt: TGTGCCAGCAGTGAAGAAGCAGGACTAGCGACGGCCTACAATGAGCAGTTCTTC; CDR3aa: CASSEEAGLATAYNEQFF
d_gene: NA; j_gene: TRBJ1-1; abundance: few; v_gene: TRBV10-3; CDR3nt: TGTGCCACTTCCGACCCTAACACTGAAGCTTTCTTT; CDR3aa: CATSDPNTEAFF
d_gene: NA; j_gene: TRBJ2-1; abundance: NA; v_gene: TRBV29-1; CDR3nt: TGCAGCGTTGAGTCCCCGGGAATTGGGGACAATGAGCAGTTCTTC; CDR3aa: CSVESPGIGDNEQFF
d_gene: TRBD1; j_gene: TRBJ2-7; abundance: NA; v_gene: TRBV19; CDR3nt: TGTGCCAGTAGTCCGATGGATGTGACAGGGGTTTACGAGCAGTACTTC; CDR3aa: CASSPMDVTGVYEQYF
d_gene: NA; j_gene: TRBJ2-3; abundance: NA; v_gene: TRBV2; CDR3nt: TGTGTCAGCAAGGGGGGGATAGCAGATACGCAGTATTTT; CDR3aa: CVSKGGIADTQYF
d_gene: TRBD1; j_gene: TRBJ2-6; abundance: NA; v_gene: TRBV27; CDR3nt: TGTGCCAGCAGGGGGACACGGGACAGGGTGAGACACGGGAGCTCTGGGGCCAACGTCCTGACTTTC; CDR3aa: CASRGTRDRVRHGSSGANVLTF
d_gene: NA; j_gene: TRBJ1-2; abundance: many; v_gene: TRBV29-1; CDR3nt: TGCAGCGTTGAAAGGACGGGCCTGGGCTACACCTTC; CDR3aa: CSVERTGLGYTF
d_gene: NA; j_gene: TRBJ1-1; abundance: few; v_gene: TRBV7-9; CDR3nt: TGTGCCAGCAGCTTAGTTCTTCGGACTGAAGCTTTCTTT; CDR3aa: CASSLVLRTEAFF
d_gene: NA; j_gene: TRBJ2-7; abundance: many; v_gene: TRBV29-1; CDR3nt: TGCAGCGTTCGGACCCGGTACTACGAGCAGTACTTC; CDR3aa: CSVRTRYYEQYF